This T cell receptor beta chain was identified in a study of T cells after yellow fever vaccination. The overall study: It was SMART-Seq v4 Ultra Low Input that prepared the fractions with low cell numbers.

Study findings and constraints: From the bulk population, abundant clonotypes could contaminate and appear within FACS-sorted repertoires. Booster samples showed a return of most primary-vaccination clones (roughly 96% CD4, about 85% CD8).

Unmatched junction bases numbered 1, after V lost 5 bases and J lost 10 bases. This CDR3 contains 12 residues. A 5'RACE template-switching step, the method used to make TCR cDNA, added a universal primer site and UMIs. MiXCR, applied by TCRdb to the 5' RACE reads, yields one record per CDR3 protein. The sample has 300,000 to 350,000 distinct CDR3 sequences, approximately 4.5% seen once. To note about this clonotype: The antigen is unknown.

The chain uses TRBV12-3 or TRBV12-4 and TRBJ1-6, with TRBD1 matching over 8 bases. This sample comprised PBMCs, obtained 15 days after the yellow fever booster vaccination. This sequence was found in a man in his late teens or twenties who received the YFV17D yellow fever vaccine. The DNA for the CDR3 is TGTGCCAGCAGTCCAGGGGGCTCACCCCTCCACTTT. Encoded protein: CASSPGGSPLHF.